The 7 T cell receptor beta chains in this list originate from one sample, sequenced in a study of post-analysis software for immune sequencing data. Whole-study results and caveats: In patients, TRBV5-6, TRBV5-1 and TRBV20-1 belonged to five or six TRBV segments found more frequently than in controls.

Researchers reported that TCR beta cDNA libraries carried unique molecular identifiers. Using its own MiXCR run on the PCR reads, TCRdb lists one record per CDR3 protein. The data show 450,000 to 650,000 distinct CDR3 sequences, about 40% seen once. These receptors lack a known antigen. Sequencing was carried out using blood. Receptor source: a girl aged 10 to 17 with multiple sclerosis.

This clonotype was seen a handful of times. V gene TRBV7-2 combines with J gene TRBJ2-5, with TRBD2 identical over 16 bases. CDR1 and CDR2 (germline): SGHTA, FQGNSA. V lost 5 bases, J lost 5 bases, and 5 bases stayed unmatched. The CDR3 spans 16 residues. The CDR3: CASSRLGLAGGETQYF. The CDR3 nucleotides are TGTGCCAGCAGCCGCTTGGGACTAGCGGGAGGGGAGACCCAGTACTTC.

This clonotype was detected only a few times. The chain couples TRBV4-1 to TRBJ1-5; D ambiguous. CDR1 and CDR2 (germline): MGHRA, YSYEKL. V was clipped by 5 bases and J by 0 bases, with 14 bases between them. This CDR3 has 16 amino acids. CDR3 sequence reads: CASSRAPVHSNQPQHF. DNA for the CDR3: TGCGCCAGCAGCAGAGCCCCAGTCCATAGCAATCAGCCCCAGCATTTT.

The chain employs TRBV11-2 and TRBJ2-3; 7 bases match TRBD2. The CDR3 is made up of 13 amino acids. V lost 9 bases to trimming and J lost 3 bases; unmatched junction nucleotides: 6. Germline CDR1 and CDR2: SGHAT and FQNNGV. The CDR3 DNA follows: TGTGCCAGTGGCCCGGGGGGTACAGATACGCAGTATTTT. This encodes CASGPGGTDTQYF.

The gene calls are TRBV27 and TRBJ2-1, with D unresolved. Trimming removed 7 bases from V and 7 bases from J, with 17 bases in between. The CDR3 has 14 residues. Looked up from germline, CDR1 is MNHEY and CDR2 is SMNVEV (reference sequence). The CDR3 nucleotides are TGTGCCAGCAACGTGGGTACCCGCGGTAATGAGCAGTTCTTC. It yields the protein CASNVGTRGNEQFF.

A remark on this clonotype: The junction departs from the called germline gene at one end, perhaps through a read error. V usage is TRBV5-1 and J usage is TRBJ2-3, with 8 bases matching TRBD2. The CDR3 spans 16 residues. Germline assignment: CDR1 SGHRS and CDR2 YFSETQ. CDR3 sequence: CASSFLSGGSTATQYF. The CDR3 DNA reads TGCGCCAGCAGCTTTTTGAGCGGGGGATCGACAGCTACGCAGTATTTT.

This clonotype was observed a few times. The rearrangement uses TRBV5-5 and TRBJ2-5; 10 bases are a match to TRBD2. This CDR3 has 20 residues. CDR1 is SGHKS, CDR2 YYEKEE, per germline (reference sequence). V gave up 2 bases and J gave up 5 bases; unmatched junction bases: 21. CDR3 nucleotide sequence: TGTGCCAGCAGCTTCGGGCGAGCTAGCGGGAGTCTGGGTGGAATGGAGACCCAGTACTTC. It codes for CASSFGRASGSLGGMETQYF. Based on the CDR3 plus reference TRBV5-5 and TRBJ2-5, the full variable domain is DAGVTQSPTHLIKTRGQQVTLRCSPISGHKSVSWYQQVLGQGPQFIFQYYEKEERGRGNFPDRFSARQFPNYSSELNVNALLLGDSALYLCASSFGRASGSLGGMETQYFGPGTRLLVL.

The chain couples TRBV20-1 to TRBJ1-5; a weak D match, TRBD1 (5 bases). CDR3 length equals 14 residues. CDR1 is DFQATT and CDR2 is SNEGSKA in the germline V gene (reference sequence). Between the trimmed V and J ends, which lost 0 bases and 5 bases, there was a span of 11 bases. This CDR3 is CSARDGSGHQPQHF. Here the CDR3 DNA reads TGCAGTGCTAGAGATGGGTCAGGGCATCAGCCCCAGCATTTT.